This T cell receptor (beta chain) was obtained from a study of blood T cell repertoires in COVID-19. In this sample, this clone turned up a few times. Original methodology: Estimated nucleated cell counts came from reference gene primer amplification. The repertoire was sequenced with immunoSEQ multiplex PCR; TCRdb's copy has only in-frame clones and lacks some. V, J and clone size are those of that table, while D and trimming were read from the DNA. The profile shows roughly 100,000 clones, roughly 82% of them singletons. V lost 1 base to trimming and J lost 2 bases, with 11 bases between them. Germline V lookup: CDR1 SGHNT, CDR2 YENEEA. The CDR3 length is 16 residues.

The V call is TRBV11-3, the J call TRBJ2-2; no reliable D call. Sequenced material: peripheral blood. This receptor was taken from a man in his 60s with acute or convalescent COVID-19. The CDR3 loop reads CASSLGPRSNTGELFF. In nucleotides, the CDR3 is TGTGCCAGCAGCTTAGGCCCCCGGTCCAACACCGGGGAGCTGTTTTTT.